This is a list of T cell receptor beta chains from one sample in a study of shared clonotypes between healthy human individuals. Here immunoSEQ multiplex PCR was the method, and the copy in TCRdb shows in-frame clones only, minus some. This table holds more than 2,000,000 clones, about 92% found once. Material: naive CD4+ T cells sorted from blood. The receptors derive from a man between 18 and 35 years old in good health. Both conserved end residues are part of each CDR3. A D gene is named only where the DNA matches it firmly. The size entry is marked missing in some rows and otherwise reads once, few, many or a size class.

D | J | size | V | DNA | CDR3
- | TRBJ2-7 | - | TRBV6-5 | TGTGCCAGCCAGGGGCCGCTGTACGAGCAGTACTTC | CASQGPLYEQYF
- | TRBJ1-3 | - | TRBV25-1 | TGTGCCAGCAGTGGGGGGACGACTAGGGTCGGAAACACCATATATTTT | CASSGGTTRVGNTIYF
- | TRBJ1-2 | - | TRBV10-3 | TGTGCCATCAGTGAATTCGGTGGCTACACCTTC | CAISEFGGYTF
TRBD1 | TRBJ2-4 | - | TRBV11-2 | TGTGCCAGCAGCTTAGGACCCGGGACAGGGGAGGCCAAAAACATTCAGTACTTC | CASSLGPGTGEAKNIQYF
- | TRBJ2-7 | - | TRBV4-2 | TGTGCCAGCAGCCAGAGTTACTCCGGGACCTACGAGCAGTACTTC | CASSQSYSGTYEQYF
- | TRBJ2-1 | - | TRBV7-8 | TGTGCCAGCAGCTTAGTCTGGGTAACCTACAATGAGCAGTTCTTC | CASSLVWVTYNEQFF
- | TRBJ2-7 | - | TRBV28 | TGTGCCAGCAGTTTAAGGGGGGCGCGGAACGAGCAGTACTTC | CASSLRGARNEQYF
- | TRBJ2-7 | - | TRBV18 | TGTGCCAGCTCACCAAGTCGGGGGTACGAGCAGTACTTC | CASSPSRGYEQYF
- | TRBJ2-1 | - | TRBV30 | TGTGCCTGGAGACGGGTGCCGGACTACAATGAGCAGTTCTTC | CAWRRVPDYNEQFF
- | TRBJ2-3 | - | TRBV27 | TGTGCCAGCAGTTTTATGGTGACCTTCACAGATACGCAGTATTTT | CASSFMVTFTDTQYF
- | TRBJ1-1 | - | TRBV7-9 | TGTGCCAGCAGTCGTCGTCCGACAGACACTGAAGCTTTCTTT | CASSRRPTDTEAFF
- | TRBJ2-6 | - | TRBV6-4 | TGTGCCAGCAGTGTGGGTCTTCGTGGGGCCAACGTCCTGACTTTC | CASSVGLRGANVLTF
TRBD2 | TRBJ2-7 | - | TRBV11-2 | TGTGCCAGCAGCCAGGCGGGACTAGCGGCCCACGAGCAGTACTTC | CASSQAGLAAHEQYF
- | TRBJ1-5 | - | TRBV10-1 | TGCGCCAGCAGTCCAGAAGGGAGTCAGCCCCAGCATTTT | CASSPEGSQPQHF
- | TRBJ1-5 | - | TRBV9 | TGTGCCTTAGCCGCAGGGACCACGGCTCATCAGCCCCAGCATTTT | CALAAGTTAHQPQHF
- | TRBJ2-7 | - | TRBV14 | TGTGCCAGCAGCCTGGGGACAAAGAGGAAGGAGCAGTACTTC | CASSLGTKRKEQYF
TRBD2 | TRBJ2-1 | - | TRBV5-1 | TGCGCCAGCAGCTTTAGCGGGAGGGCCATCGATGAGCAGTTCTTC | CASSFSGRAIDEQFF
- | TRBJ2-3 | - | TRBV2 | TGTGCCAGCAGTGGGGAGGGGGCGGATACGCAGTATTTT | CASSGEGADTQYF
- | TRBJ2-7 | - | TRBV10-3 | TGTGCCACCCGGGGCCGGGAGCAGTACTTC | CATRGREQYF
- | TRBJ2-1 | - | TRBV19 | TGTGCCAGTAGTAGGACGGGCAATGAGCAGTTCTTC | CASSRTGNEQFF
- | TRBJ2-3 | - | TRBV18 | TGTGCCAGCTCACCAACTGGGCCCTTCACAGATACGCAGTATTTT | CASSPTGPFTDTQYF
- | TRBJ2-3 | - | TRBV7-8 | TGTGCCAGCAGCCGGGGTGGGTCAGCGGTAGATACGCAGTATTTT | CASSRGGSAVDTQYF
- | TRBJ1-5 | once | TRBV27 | TGTGCCAGCAGTCCCCGGGGGGGGCGTCATCAGCCCCAGCATTTT | CASSPRGGRHQPQHF
TRBD2 | TRBJ2-3 | - | TRBV4-1 | TGCGCCAGCAGCCAAACCAGACTAGCGGGGGCCACTAGCACAGATACGCAGTATTTT | CASSQTRLAGATSTDTQYF